These 9 T cell receptor beta chains were all obtained from the same sample, sequenced in a study of OX40 agonist ivuxolimab in advanced cancers. The assay was immunoSEQ multiplex PCR, and TCRdb's table has in-frame clones only and misses some. The sample gives around 15,000 clones, about 70% of which show up once; more than 15% is in the top ten. Specimen: CD4+ or CD8+ T cells sorted from blood, collected in a trial of the OX40 agonist ivuxolimab. These receptors were obtained from an adult with an advanced solid tumor such as melanoma, head and neck, liver or kidney cancer.

A word on this clone: An end of the junction does not agree with germline; a read error may underlie this. The V and J genes are TRBV27 and TRBJ1-2, with D perhaps TRBD1 (5 bases). CDR1 MNHEY and CDR2 SMNVEV come from the germline V gene (reference sequence). The CDR3 contains 15 residues. For the CDR3, the DNA is TGTGCCAACAGTTGGGGGAGAGGGCCCCTCTATGGCTACACCTTC. Translating gives CANSWGRGPLYGYTF.

The rearrangement uses TRBV19 and TRBJ1-5; 8 bases match TRBD1. CDR3 length: 15 amino acids. Per the germline V gene, CDR1 is LNHDA and CDR2 is SQIVND (reference sequence). V shed 1 base, J shed 7 bases, and the junction held 6 bases outside the gene matches. As DNA, the CDR3 is TGTGCCAGTAGTATAGTGGACAGGGCGCGGCAGCCCCAGCATTTT. Its protein is CASSIVDRARQPQHF. The full variable domain, with the rest looked up from reference TRBV19 and TRBJ1-5, is DGGITQSPKYLFRKEGQNVTLSCEQNLNHDAMYWYRQDPGQGLRLIYYSQIVNDFQKGDIAEGYSVSREKKESFPLTVTSAQKNPTAFYLCASSIVDRARQPQHFGDGTRLSIL.

This clone is judged medium-sized. The chain is built from TRBV18 and TRBJ2-7, with D unclear. Deletions cut 2 bases from V and 6 bases from J, with 8 bases between. Germline V lookup: CDR1 KGHSH, CDR2 LQKENI. The CDR3 contains 12 residues. For the CDR3, the DNA is TGTGCCAGCTCACCAGGTCGTTCCGAGCAGTACTTC. Translation: CASSPGRSEQYF.

The chain links TRBV15 to TRBJ2-3, with no clear D. This CDR3 spans 15 amino acids. Germline V gives CDR1 LNHNV, CDR2 YYDKDF (reference sequence). The ends were cut back, 1 base at V and 1 base at J, with 9 bases in the middle. In DNA, the CDR3 is TGTGCCACCAGCAGAGGGGCAGTTGGCACAGATACGCAGTATTTT. Translated: CATSRGAVGTDTQYF.

V is TRBV2 and J is TRBJ1-4; 9 bases are shared with TRBD1. Germline assignment: CDR1 SNHLY and CDR2 FYNNEI. Trimming removed 6 bases from V and 8 bases from J; junction bases left unmatched: 13. The CDR3 totals 16 residues. The CDR3 nucleotides are TGTGCCAGCAGGCACCCCTCGGACAGGGGCTGGGAAAAACTGTTTTTT. Translating gives CASRHPSDRGWEKLFF.

The V and J genes are TRBV2 and TRBJ2-5; unclear D gene. Deletions cut 3 bases from V and 3 bases from J, with 8 bases between. CDR3 length: 13 amino acids. CDR1 is SNHLY and CDR2 is FYNNEI in the germline V gene. The CDR3 protein is CASSDQWKETQYF. The CDR3 DNA reads as TGTGCCAGCAGTGACCAATGGAAAGAGACCCAGTACTTC.

This chain uses TRBV13 with TRBJ1-5, with 7 positions matching TRBD1. Germline assignment: CDR1 PRHDT and CDR2 FYEKMQ (reference sequence). V gave up 0 bases and J gave up 2 bases; unmatched junction bases: 1. This CDR3 has 15 amino acids. The CDR3, as DNA: TGTGCCAGCAGCTTAGGACAGGGGTGCAATCAGCCCCAGCATTTT. This encodes CASSLGQGCNQPQHF.

The V call is TRBV25-1, the J call TRBJ1-2; D possibly corresponds to TRBD1 (5 bases). Trimming cost V 8 bases and J 2 bases, with 12 bases left between them. The CDR3 covers 13 residues. CDR1 MGHDK and CDR2 SYGVNS come from the germline V gene. The CDR3 loop is CASAFRENYGYTF. Written as DNA, the CDR3 is TGTGCCAGCGCTTTCAGGGAGAACTATGGCTACACCTTC.

The V gene is TRBV19, the J gene TRBJ2-2, with unresolved D. This CDR3 region has 12 residues. Trimming took off 7 bases at V and 2 bases at J, with 5 bases between the two ends. Germline CDR1 reads LNHDA; CDR2 reads SQIVND (reference sequence). The CDR3 nucleotides are TGTGCCAGTATGGAAAACACCGGGGAGCTGTTTTTT. Translating it yields CASMENTGELFF. The full variable domain, rest sourced from reference TRBV19 and TRBJ2-2, is DGGITQSPKYLFRKEGQNVTLSCEQNLNHDAMYWYRQDPGQGLRLIYYSQIVNDFQKGDIAEGYSVSREKKESFPLTVTSAQKNPTAFYLCASMENTGELFFGEGSRLTVL.